One sample yielded the 26 T cell receptor beta chains listed below, sequenced in a study of blood T cell repertoires in COVID-19. Here immunoSEQ multiplex PCR was the method, and the copy in TCRdb shows in-frame clones only, minus some. The table lists 90,000 to 120,000 clones, roughly 84% of them singletons. The specimen sequenced was peripheral blood. All receptors come from a human donor in a cohort sampled during active COVID-19.

The gene calls are TRBV11-2 and TRBJ2-5, with D possibly TRBD1 on 5 matching bases. This CDR3 is 13 amino acids long. V gave up 9 bases and J gave up 4 bases, with 15 bases separating them. Germline CDR1 is SGHAT and CDR2 is FQNNGV. The CDR3 sequence: CASQEGARETQYF. For the CDR3, the DNA is TGTGCCAGTCAAGAAGGGGCCAGAGAGACCCAGTACTTC.

The genes are TRBV7-2 and TRBJ2-2; TRBD2 matches 11 bases. Germline assignment: CDR1 SGHTA and CDR2 FQGNSA. Trimming at V came to 7 bases and at J to 1 base, leaving 2 bases not matched to a gene. This CDR3 has 15 residues. CDR3 sequence (DNA): TGTGCCAGCACCCTAGCGGGGGGGAACACCGGGGAGCTGTTTTTT. It translates to CASTLAGGNTGELFF.

The sample holds a few counts of this clone. The chain recombines TRBV5-1 with TRBJ2-2; 10 bases match TRBD2. V was pared by 4 bases and J by 7 bases, with 7 bases of the junction left unmatched. CDR3 size: 15 residues. Germline loops: CDR1 SGHRS, CDR2 YFSETQ. In DNA, the CDR3 is TGCGCCAGCAGCGATTCTAGCGGGAGTTTCGGGGAGCTGTTTTTT. Translation gives CASSDSSGSFGELFF.

V is TRBV25-1 and J is TRBJ2-7; tentative D call: TRBD2 (6 bases). The CDR3 runs to 16 residues. V lost 2 bases, J lost 0 bases, and 14 bases lay in between. CDR1 and CDR2 from the germline V gene are MGHDK and SYGVNS. The CDR3 DNA sequence: TGTGCCAGCAGTGAAACCGTGACTAGAGGCTCCTACGAGCAGTACTTC. It translates to CASSETVTRGSYEQYF.

The genes are TRBV6-4 and TRBJ2-2; D is ambiguous. The CDR3 is 13 residues long. The V end lost 3 bases, the J end lost 3 bases, and 5 bases lay between the germline ends. CDR1 and CDR2 from the germline V gene are MRHNA and SNTAGT. CDR3 protein: CASSEQHTGELFF. Here the CDR3 DNA reads TGTGCCAGCAGTGAACAGCACACCGGGGAGCTGTTTTTT.

V usage is TRBV5-1 and J usage is TRBJ2-2; 7 bases line up with TRBD1. The CDR3 consists of 15 residues. J gave up 7 bases and V 0 bases, and 6 bases lay outside the gene matches. Per germline, CDR1 SGHRS and CDR2 YFSETQ. In nucleotides, the CDR3 is TGCGCCAGCAGCTTGGACGACAGGGTTGGCGGGGAGCTGTTTTTT. The encoded protein is CASSLDDRVGGELFF.

Here the CDR3 reads CASSQVGSTEAFF. The DNA for the CDR3 is TGTGCCAGCAGCCAAGTTGGGAGTACTGAAGCTTTCTTT. The chain recombines TRBV3-1 (or the pseudogene TRBV3-2) with TRBJ1-1; D gene unclear. Trimming cost V 1 base and J 5 bases, with 8 bases left between them. The V gene's germline CDR1 is LGHDT and CDR2 YNNKEL (reference sequence). The CDR3 is made up of 13 amino acids.

The chain has TRBV28 and TRBJ2-7; a possible D gene is TRBD2 (6 bases). Germline lookup yields CDR1 MDHEN and CDR2 SYDVKM. This CDR3 is 14 amino acids long. V was shortened by 2 bases and J by 3 bases, with 11 bases between the two germline ends. CDR3 protein: CASSLRGMRYEQYF. The CDR3 DNA reads as TGTGCCAGCAGTTTACGCGGGATGCGCTACGAGCAGTACTTC.

The CDR3 loop reads CASSQMGGGPTQYF. CDR3 in DNA: TGTGCCAGCAGCCAGATGGGGGGGGGTCCTACGCAGTATTTT. This sequence joins TRBV3-1 (or the pseudogene TRBV3-2) and TRBJ2-3; 7 nucleotides align to TRBD2. This CDR3 spans 14 amino acids. From germline, CDR1 is LGHDT and CDR2 YNNKEL (reference sequence). The V segment lost 3 bases and the J segment 8 bases; nucleotides outside the gene matches: 8.

V gene TRBV25-1 combines with J gene TRBJ1-2, with D tentatively TRBD1 (5 bases). The germline V gene encodes CDR1 MGHDK and CDR2 SYGVNS. V was pared by 6 bases and J by 5 bases, with 16 bases between. This CDR3 spans 14 amino acids. The CDR3 spells CASSEGAPGYGYTF. CDR3 in DNA: TGTGCCAGCAGCGAAGGGGCTCCCGGGTATGGCTACACCTTC.

Written as DNA, the CDR3 is TGTGCCAGCAGTTTCGGCTCCTACAATGAGCAGTTCTTC. Translating gives CASSFGSYNEQFF. The chain is built from TRBV27 and TRBJ2-1; D gene ambiguous. V was clipped by 3 bases and J by 0 bases, with 3 bases between them. The CDR3 contains 13 residues. Per the germline V gene, CDR1 is MNHEY and CDR2 is SMNVEV (reference sequence).

V usage is TRBV13 and J usage is TRBJ2-2; 11 nucleotides match TRBD2. Trimming cost V 5 bases and J 7 bases; bases outside gene matches: 12. Per the germline V gene, CDR1 is PRHDT and CDR2 is FYEKMQ (reference sequence). The CDR3 has 17 amino acids. In nucleotides, the CDR3 is TGTGCCAGCAGCCGCACTAGCGGGAGTGATCCCGGCGGGGAGCTGTTTTTT. The encoded protein is CASSRTSGSDPGGELFF.

The gene calls are TRBV19 and TRBJ2-3; 8 nucleotides match TRBD2. The CDR3 has 15 amino acids. V shed 6 bases, J shed 2 bases, and the junction held 7 bases outside the gene matches. Germline CDR1 and CDR2: LNHDA and SQIVND (reference sequence). The CDR3 sequence: CASSPLAENTDTQYF. The CDR3 DNA sequence: TGTGCCAGTAGCCCACTAGCGGAGAACACAGATACGCAGTATTTT.

The chain links TRBV30 to TRBJ1-1; no clear D. Per germline, CDR1 GTSNPN and CDR2 SVGIG (reference sequence). The CDR3 contains 13 residues. The ends were cut back, 0 bases at V and 4 bases at J, with 9 bases in the middle. CDR3 nucleotide sequence: TGTGCCTGGAGTGTACCAGAGGTCACTGAAGCTTTCTTT. Translating gives CAWSVPEVTEAFF.

This rearrangement joins TRBV4-1 to TRBJ1-1, with TRBD1 identical over 8 bases. This CDR3 spans 15 amino acids. Per the germline V gene, CDR1 is MGHRA and CDR2 is YSYEKL. Trimming took 0 bases from V and 8 from J; bases not matched to a gene: 8. The DNA of the CDR3 is TGCGCCAGCAGCCAAGAGAGGGGGACAGGACAAGAAGCTTTCTTT. It yields the protein CASSQERGTGQEAFF.

The V call is TRBV7-2, the J call TRBJ2-1; 15 positions agree with TRBD2. This CDR3 spans 14 amino acids. The germline CDR1 and CDR2 sequences are SGHTA and FQGNSA. The trim removed 7 bases at V and 12 bases at J, leaving 7 bases unmatched. The CDR3 coding sequence is TGTGCCAGCAAGAAACCGGGACTAGCGGGAGGGCAGTTCTTC. Amino acid sequence: CASKKPGLAGGQFF.

This chain uses TRBV2 with TRBJ1-2; D might be TRBD1 (5 bases). Trimming removed 6 bases at V and 8 bases at J, with 16 bases between. This CDR3 is built from 13 residues. Per the germline V gene, CDR1 is SNHLY and CDR2 is FYNNEI. The CDR3 DNA follows: TGTGCCAGCAGAGCCCAGGGCGCTCGGGGCTACACCTTC. Its translation is CASRAQGARGYTF.

Notes on this clone: One end of the junction varies from germline; a read error may be responsible. The chain combines TRBV5-1 with TRBJ1-1, with D possibly matching TRBD1 (5 bases). This CDR3 comprises 14 residues. Germline loops: CDR1 SGHRS, CDR2 YFSETQ. CDR3 sequence: CASSFFSHLALGGF. CDR3 nucleotide sequence: TGCGCCAGCAGCTTTTTCTCCCACTTAGCTCTGGGGGGCTTT.

This chain's CDR3 is CASSQGGVSTDTQYF. CDR3 DNA: TGCGCCAGCAGCCAAGGCGGGGTGAGCACAGATACGCAGTATTTT. V and J are TRBV4-3 and TRBJ2-3, with D possibly matching TRBD2 (6 bases). Trimming took off 1 base at V and 0 bases at J, with 8 bases between the two ends. The CDR3 has 15 amino acids. Germline CDR1 and CDR2: LGHNA and YSLEER.

The chain recombines TRBV4-3 with TRBJ1-3; D is unresolved. This CDR3 contains 16 residues. The V end was cut by 3 bases, the J end by 4 bases, with 16 bases between. Germline V gene sequence: CDR1 LGHNA, CDR2 YSLEER. The CDR3 DNA is TGCGCCAGCAGCCAGGAGGTATGGGTCTACGGAAACACCATATATTTT. This encodes CASSQEVWVYGNTIYF.

This sequence joins TRBV7-2 and TRBJ1-4, with D perhaps matching TRBD1 (6 bases). The CDR3 spans 16 residues. V was cut by 2 bases and J by 7 bases, with 17 bases left in between. Germline CDR1 reads SGHTA; CDR2 reads FQGNSA. CDR3 sequence: CASSLTTGLSAEKLFF. CDR3 sequence (DNA): TGTGCCAGCAGCTTAACGACAGGCTTGTCGGCTGAAAAACTGTTTTTT.

This rearrangement joins TRBV10-3 to TRBJ2-7, with TRBD1 as a possible D gene (5 bases). Germline CDR1 ENHRY, CDR2 SYGVKD. Trimming pared 4 bases from V and 3 bases from J, leaving 7 bases between. CDR3 length equals 12 residues. CDR3 in amino acids: CAISGGGYEQYF. The CDR3 nucleotides are TGTGCCATCAGTGGGGGCGGCTACGAGCAGTACTTC.

This rearrangement joins TRBV10-3 to TRBJ1-1; TRBD1 aligns across 10 bases. CDR1 and CDR2 from the germline V gene are ENHRY and SYGVKD. With V trimmed by 6 bases and J by 1 base, 5 bases remained unmatched. The CDR3 consists of 15 residues. CDR3 loop: CAIRERQGANTEAFF. CDR3 nucleotides: TGTGCCATCAGAGAGAGACAGGGGGCGAACACTGAAGCTTTCTTT.

This CDR3 reads CASSLRERETQYF. CDR3 coding DNA: TGTGCCAGCAGTTTGCGGGAGCGCGAGACCCAGTACTTC. The gene calls are TRBV28 and TRBJ2-5; 7 nucleotides line up with TRBD2. Germline CDR1 and CDR2: MDHEN and SYDVKM. This CDR3 region has 13 residues. V trimming: 3 bases; J trimming: 5 bases; junction bases outside the gene matches: 3.

The rearrangement joins TRBV6-2 or TRBV6-3 to TRBJ1-5, with 9 bases identical to TRBD1. The CDR3 consists of 16 residues. V lost 6 bases and J lost 7; bases outside the gene matches: 13. The germline gives CDR1 MNHEY, CDR2 SVGEGT. The CDR3, as DNA: TGTGCCAGCAGACCTACCGGGACAGGGAAGTGGCAGCCCCAGCATTTT. Translating gives CASRPTGTGKWQPQHF.

This clone was seen only once. This sequence joins TRBV6-2 or TRBV6-3 and TRBJ1-1; D perhaps matches TRBD1 (6 bases). This CDR3 has 15 amino acids. Germline CDR1 MNHEY, CDR2 SVGEGT. Trimming shortened V by 5 bases and J by 2 bases, and 15 bases separated the two germline ends. In DNA form, the CDR3 reads TGTGCCAGCAGTCCGCGACAGGTTCTAAACACTGAAGCTTTCTTT. This sequence encodes CASSPRQVLNTEAFF.